The next 14 T cell receptor beta chains were all read from a single sample in a study of regulatory T cells in long-lasting Graves disease. The TCR beta library used iRepertoire HTBI primers with Arm-PCR amplification of CDR3. TCRdb recomputed calls from the multiplex PCR reads with MiXCR, one row per CDR3 protein. The sample carries 400,000 to 450,000 distinct CDR3 sequences, less than 20% recorded once. As for time point: newly diagnosed GD, antithyroid drugs for less than 3 months. Isolated PBMC RNA provided the starting material for the TCR library. The sample also formed part of further work on T cells in Graves' hyperthyroidism and ophthalmopathy.

The specimen was peripheral blood mononuclear cells (PBMCs), collected at new diagnosis, from a patient treated with antithyroid drugs. The source is a woman aged 25 to 39 with Graves disease.

This clonotype was recorded at least ten times. V and J are TRBV12-3 or TRBV12-4 and TRBJ1-1, with TRBD1 as a possible D gene (5 bases). Trimming removed 3 bases at V and 0 bases at J, with 8 bases between. This CDR3 has 14 amino acids. The CDR3 coding sequence is TGTGCCAGCAGTTTTGGGGGTGTGAACACTGAAGCTTTCTTT. Translating gives CASSFGGVNTEAFF.

This clonotype was recorded many times. The chain couples TRBV30 to TRBJ2-7; D gene ambiguous. The germline V gene has CDR1 GTSNPN and CDR2 SVGIG (reference sequence). The V end lost 5 bases, the J end lost 4 bases, and 18 bases lay between the germline ends. The CDR3 has 14 amino acids. CDR3 nucleotides: TGTGCCTGGGAGAGACTTTCAGCGCGGTACGAGCAGTACTTC. It encodes CAWERLSARYEQYF.

This clonotype was observed at least ten times. The chain carries TRBV18 and TRBJ2-3; D is tentatively TRBD1 or TRBD2 (5 bases each). The CDR3 totals 15 residues. Germline loops: CDR1 KGHSH, CDR2 LQKENI. Trimming shortened V by 1 base and J by 5 bases, and 13 bases separated the two germline ends. CDR3 in amino acids: CASSPRGTSGDTQYF. In DNA, the CDR3 is TGTGCCAGCTCACCACGTGGGACGTCGGGAGATACGCAGTATTTT.

This clonotype was counted many times. The gene calls are TRBV11-2 and TRBJ2-1, with 16 bases fitting TRBD2. Germline values: CDR1 SGHAT, CDR2 FQNNGV. Unmatched junction bases numbered 4, after V lost 4 bases and J lost 7 bases. The CDR3 is 16 amino acids. CDR3 DNA sequence: TGTGCCAGCAGCTCGGGACTAGCGGGAGGGAGGAATGAGCAGTTCTTC. Amino acids: CASSSGLAGGRNEQFF.

For this clonotype: Being one base from a much bigger clone, this may be a read error. The chain is built from TRBV6-5 and TRBJ2-1; 8 positions match TRBD2. CDR1 and CDR2 (germline): MNHEY, SVGAGI. V dropped 4 bases and J dropped 8; count of bases not matched to a gene: 10. This CDR3 is built from 15 residues. The CDR3 reads CASSCRGLDVDEQFF. The CDR3 DNA reads TGTGCCAGCAGTTGCCGGGGACTAGATGTAGATGAGCAGTTCTTC.

This clonotype was detected ten times or more. The chain is built from TRBV27 and TRBJ2-7; 9 bases agree with TRBD1. The germline CDR1 and CDR2 sequences are MNHEY and SMNVEV (reference sequence). The CDR3 is 14 residues long. After removal of 5 bases from V and 4 bases from J, the junction contained 6 bases not matched to a gene. As DNA, the CDR3 is TGTGCCAGCAGTAGGACAGGGGCCTCGTACGAGCAGTACTTC. It is translated as CASSRTGASYEQYF.

The chain combines TRBV6-1 with TRBJ2-3; 15 bases fit TRBD2. The CDR3 spans 15 residues. V was clipped by 6 bases and J by 6 bases; unmatched bases: 4. From germline, CDR1 is MNHNS and CDR2 SASEGT. CDR3 DNA: TGTGCCAGCAGCGGGACTAGCGGGAGGATGGATACGCAGTATTTT. Its translation: CASSGTSGRMDTQYF.

The table lists this clonotype with many counts. The chain couples TRBV30 to TRBJ1-6; D ambiguous. Trimming took 2 bases from V and 8 from J, leaving 7 bases between them. The CDR3 length is 12 residues. Germline V gene data show CDR1 as GTSNPN and CDR2 as SVGIG (reference sequence). CDR3 sequence reads: CAWSPDDSPLHF. The CDR3 region has the DNA TGTGCCTGGAGTCCGGATGATTCACCCCTCCACTTT.

J is TRBJ1-4 and V is TRBV19, with 7 bases fitting TRBD1. Trimming removed 6 bases from V and 8 bases from J; junction bases left unmatched: 6. CDR1 is LNHDA, CDR2 SQIVND, per germline (reference sequence). The CDR3 extends over 13 amino acids. The CDR3 sequence is CASSPETGEKLFF. Written as DNA, the CDR3 is TGTGCCAGTAGCCCCGAGACAGGGGAAAAACTGTTTTTT.

This sequence joins TRBV9 and TRBJ2-2; TRBD2 matches 12 bases. The CDR3 consists of 17 residues. The germline gives CDR1 SGDLS, CDR2 YYNGEE. Germline trimming cut 1 base from V and 4 bases from J; bases unmatched to any gene: 5. Here the CDR3 DNA reads TGTGCCAGCAGCGTAAGACTAGCGGGAGCAGTCACCGGGGAGCTGTTTTTT. It is translated as CASSVRLAGAVTGELFF. Full variable domain (rest looked up from reference TRBV9 and TRBJ2-2): DSGVTQTPKHLITATGQRVTLRCSPRSGDLSVYWYQQSLDQGLQFLIQYYNGEERAKGNILERFSAQQFPDLHSELNLSSLELGDSALYFCASSVRLAGAVTGELFFGEGSRLTVL.

This clonotype was observed a handful of times. This chain connects TRBV4-3 to TRBJ1-1; D is uncertain. Trimming shortened V by 3 bases and J by 3 bases, and 11 bases separated the two germline ends. The V gene's germline CDR1 is LGHNA and CDR2 YSLEER. This CDR3 spans 14 amino acids. The CDR3 region is CASSHQASDTEAFF. CDR3 nucleotide sequence: TGCGCCAGCAGCCACCAAGCATCTGACACTGAAGCTTTCTTT.

With regard to this clonotype: One junction end disagrees with the germline gene, perhaps due to a read error. J is TRBJ2-1 and V is TRBV3-1; tentatively, D is TRBD1 or TRBD2 (5 bases each). The germline V gene has CDR1 LGHDT and CDR2 YNNKEL (reference sequence). The CDR3 is made up of 14 amino acids. The CDR3 bases are TGCGCCAGCAGTGAGGGGCTGATCAACGTTCGGCAGTTCTTC. Its protein product is CASSEGLINVRQFF.

This clonotype was counted many times. V usage is TRBV6-2 or TRBV6-3 and J usage is TRBJ2-7, with TRBD2 identical over 10 bases. CDR1 and CDR2 (germline): MNHEY, SVGEGT. Germline trimming cut 2 bases from V and 5 bases from J; bases unmatched to any gene: 9. This CDR3 is 16 amino acids long. This chain's CDR3 is CASSYVLAGASDEQYF. In DNA, the CDR3 is TGTGCCAGCAGTTACGTTCTAGCGGGAGCCAGCGACGAGCAGTACTTC.

The J gene is TRBJ2-1, the V gene TRBV10-3; TRBD2 is a possible D gene (6 bases). CDR1 ENHRY and CDR2 SYGVKD come from the germline V gene. The CDR3 has 14 residues. V was trimmed by 10 bases and J by 0 bases, leaving 13 bases between them. CDR3 sequence reads: CATLADNSYNEQFF. In nucleotides, the CDR3 is TGTGCCACCTTAGCGGACAACTCCTACAATGAGCAGTTCTTC.